This entry lists 23 T cell receptor beta chains sequenced from one sample in a study of OX40 agonist ivuxolimab in advanced cancers. The repertoire was sequenced with immunoSEQ multiplex PCR; TCRdb's copy has only in-frame clones and lacks some. The sample has about 77,000 clones, 85% seen once. The input for sequencing was CD4+ or CD8+ T cells sorted from blood, taken in a trial of the OX40 agonist ivuxolimab. The receptor source for this set is an adult with an advanced solid tumor such as melanoma, head and neck, liver or kidney cancer.

The rearrangement links TRBV7-2 to TRBJ1-4, with TRBD1 matching 7 bases. Germline V gene lookup returns CDR1 SGHTA and CDR2 FQGNSA. The V segment lost 4 bases and the J segment 0 bases; nucleotides outside the gene matches: 8. The CDR3 consists of 17 residues. The CDR3 reads CASSSTLGTATNEKLFF. In DNA, the CDR3 is TGTGCCAGCAGCTCAACGCTGGGGACAGCAACTAATGAAAAACTGTTTTTT.

This chain links TRBV6-5 with TRBJ2-7; 7 nucleotides agree with TRBD1. The CDR3 loop spans 14 amino acids. The trim removed 5 bases at V and 2 bases at J, leaving 6 bases unmatched. Germline CDR1 reads MNHEY; CDR2 reads SVGAGI. CDR3 nucleotides: TGTGCCAGCAGTCCGCGGACAGGCACCTACGAGCAGTACTTC. Amino acid sequence: CASSPRTGTYEQYF.

The sample holds one count of this clone. This chain uses TRBV18 with TRBJ1-1, with D perhaps TRBD1 (6 bases). This CDR3 contains 13 residues. Between the trimmed V and J ends, which lost 6 bases and 3 bases, there was a span of 11 bases. Germline V lookup: CDR1 KGHSH, CDR2 LQKENI. CDR3 DNA sequence: TGTGCCAGCTCGCAGGGGTCGGACACTGAAGCTTTCTTT. Translation: CASSQGSDTEAFF.

The table lists this clone with a few counts. This chain joins TRBV9 and TRBJ2-3; D is unresolved. Germline CDR1 and CDR2: SGDLS and YYNGEE. The CDR3 spans 13 residues. V lost 3 bases, J lost 1 base, and 6 bases lay in between. The CDR3 sequence is CASSGRGTDTQYF. CDR3 bases: TGTGCCAGCAGCGGACGGGGCACAGATACGCAGTATTTT.

The rearrangement joins TRBV5-4 to TRBJ2-7, with 12 bases fitting TRBD2. Germline CDR1 SGHNT, CDR2 YYREEE (reference sequence). CDR3 size: 15 residues. V was clipped by 4 bases and J by 2 bases; unmatched bases: 4. As DNA, the CDR3 is TGTGCCAGCAGCCCCGGACTAGCGGGACCCTACGAGCAGTACTTC. Encoded protein: CASSPGLAGPYEQYF.

The CDR3 protein is CASHRGQGRNTIYF. For the CDR3, the DNA is TGCGCCAGCCATAGGGGACAGGGGCGAAACACCATATATTTT. The gene calls are TRBV5-1 and TRBJ1-3; TRBD1 matches 10 bases. V was clipped by 7 bases and J by 5 bases; unmatched bases: 6. CDR1 and CDR2 (germline): SGHRS, YFSETQ. The CDR3 is made up of 14 amino acids.

The chain recombines TRBV7-3 with TRBJ1-1; TRBD1 matches 7 bases. J was trimmed by 1 base and V by 8 bases; bases with no gene match: 4. The germline CDR1 and CDR2 sequences are SGHTA and FQGTGA. This CDR3 is built from 13 residues. In DNA form, the CDR3 reads TGTGCCAGCGGACAGGCCGGGAACACTGAAGCTTTCTTT. Translation gives CASGQAGNTEAFF. Full variable domain (rest looked up from reference TRBV7-3 and TRBJ1-1): GAGVSQTPSNKVTEKGKYVELRCDPISGHTALYWYRQSLGQGPEFLIYFQGTGAADDSGLPNDRFFAVRPEGSVSTLKIQRTERGDSAVYLCASGQAGNTEAFFGQGTRLTVV.

Concerning this clone itself: Because the CDR3's place on the DNA is in doubt, the DNA is left out and the CDR3 is given as listed by TCRdb. This chain links TRBV6-4 with TRBJ2-7; the table calls TRBD2, which could not be checked here. The CDR3 adds up to 14 amino acids, both ends counted. Germline lookup yields CDR1 MRHNA and CDR2 SNTAGT. CDR3 loop: CASVRLAGTSGRYF.

The chain recombines TRBV5-6 with TRBJ2-5, with D unclear. The CDR3 has 11 amino acids. Germline V gene data show CDR1 as SGHDT and CDR2 as YYEEEE. V was trimmed by 2 bases and J by 7 bases, leaving 6 bases between them. The CDR3 loop reads CASSLSRTQYF. In nucleotides, the CDR3 is TGTGCCAGCAGCTTAAGCCGGACCCAGTACTTC.

The V gene is TRBV6-1, the J gene TRBJ1-1; D is unclear. V gave up 6 bases and J gave up 0 bases, with 8 bases separating them. The CDR3 length is 13 residues. The germline V gene has CDR1 MNHNS and CDR2 SASEGT. The chain's CDR3 is CASRTLMNTEAFF. The DNA for the CDR3 is TGTGCCAGCAGAACTTTAATGAACACTGAAGCTTTCTTT.

Details on this clone: This sample also contains other DNA sequences that code for the same CDR3. The V call is TRBV7-9, the J call TRBJ2-7; D possibly uses TRBD1 or TRBD2 (6 bases each). Looked up from germline, CDR1 is SEHNR and CDR2 is FQNEAQ (reference sequence). The CDR3 consists of 14 residues. Between the trimmed V and J ends, which lost 1 base and 4 bases, there was a span of 11 bases. CDR3 DNA sequence: TGTGCCAGCAGCTTAGGTGGGGGGCAGTACGAGCAGTACTTC. Translated: CASSLGGGQYEQYF.

The chain links TRBV6-5 to TRBJ1-5; TRBD1 agrees at 9 bases. The V and J ends lost 8 bases and 5 bases, in that order; junction bases with no gene match: 7. The germline V gene encodes CDR1 MNHEY and CDR2 SVGAGI. This CDR3 has 14 amino acids. DNA for the CDR3: TGTGCCAGCCGGAAACAGGGGGCATATCAGCCCCAGCATTTT. This codes for CASRKQGAYQPQHF.

This chain uses TRBV7-2 with TRBJ1-2, with 10 nucleotides matching TRBD1. Germline lookup yields CDR1 SGHTA and CDR2 FQGNSA. The CDR3 length is 16 residues. The junction had 7 bases not matched to a gene; V was cut back by 4 bases and J by 2 bases. Written as DNA, the CDR3 is TGTGCCAGCAGCTCCCGACAGGGGGCACGGAACTATGGCTACACCTTC. Translation: CASSSRQGARNYGYTF.

The chain uses TRBV21-1 and TRBJ2-5. TRBV21-1 counts as a pseudogene. This CDR3 is 10 amino acids long. CDR3 in DNA: TGTGCCAGCAGATTAGAGACCCAGTACTTC. Translation: CASRLETQYF.

The rearrangement joins TRBV27 to TRBJ1-3; 10 bases map to TRBD1. V shed 5 bases, J shed 0 bases, and the junction held 7 bases outside the gene matches. Germline V gives CDR1 MNHEY, CDR2 SMNVEV (reference sequence). This CDR3 has 17 residues. CDR3 DNA: TGTGCCAGCAGTCCGGGACAGGGGCCCGCCTCTGGAAACACCATATATTTT. The encoded protein is CASSPGQGPASGNTIYF.

This sequence joins TRBV19 and TRBJ1-1, with 8 bases that match TRBD1. CDR3 length: 15 amino acids. V lost 7 bases, J lost 0 bases, and 7 bases stayed unmatched. The germline V gene encodes CDR1 LNHDA and CDR2 SQIVND (reference sequence). DNA for the CDR3: TGTGCCAGTAACCGGGACAGGAGAGTGAACACTGAAGCTTTCTTT. Its protein is CASNRDRRVNTEAFF.

The chain has TRBV9 and TRBJ2-3; tentative D call: TRBD2 (7 bases). Germline V lookup: CDR1 SGDLS, CDR2 YYNGEE. The CDR3 is made up of 15 amino acids. V lost 0 bases and J lost 5, with 13 bases in between. CDR3 in DNA: TGTGCCAGCAGCGTAGCCGGGGGGCCCATAGATACGCAGTATTTT. Residues: CASSVAGGPIDTQYF.

V usage is TRBV4-2 and J usage is TRBJ2-5; 9 nucleotides agree with TRBD2. Trimming removed 1 base from V and 2 bases from J; junction bases left unmatched: 17. Germline V gene lookup returns CDR1 LGHNA and CDR2 YNFKEQ. The CDR3 sequence is 20 residues long. The CDR3 is CASSQAIGTSPVGEQETQYF. The CDR3 bases are TGTGCCAGCAGCCAAGCAATCGGGACTAGCCCGGTGGGGGAGCAAGAGACCCAGTACTTC.

The J gene is TRBJ2-5, the V gene TRBV11-2; D perhaps matches TRBD2 (7 bases). The CDR3 totals 15 residues. Germline V lookup: CDR1 SGHAT, CDR2 FQNNGV. V lost 1 base and J lost 11, with 20 bases in between. CDR3 sequence reads: CASSLVGGALREQYF. CDR3 sequence (DNA): TGTGCCAGCAGCTTAGTGGGGGGGGCGCTCCGGGAGCAGTACTTC. The whole variable domain, remainder taken from reference TRBV11-2 and TRBJ2-5, is EAGVAQSPRYKIIEKRQSVAFWCNPISGHATLYWYQQILGQGPKLLIQFQNNGVVDDSQLPKDRFSAERLKGVDSTLKIQPAKLEDSAVYLCASSLVGGALREQYFGPGTRLLVL.

This chain uses TRBV7-2 with TRBJ2-1, with 13 bases matching TRBD2. Germline CDR1 SGHTA, CDR2 FQGNSA. The CDR3 contains 14 residues. V trimming: 5 bases; J trimming: 10 bases; junction bases outside the gene matches: 5. The CDR3 loop reads CASSPMGLAGEQFF. The CDR3 DNA sequence: TGTGCCAGCAGCCCAATGGGACTAGCGGGGGAGCAGTTCTTC.

This chain joins TRBV29-1 and TRBJ1-1; D remains unclear. The CDR3 is 13 residues long. V gave up 7 bases and J gave up 0 bases, with 12 bases separating them. Germline values: CDR1 SQVTM, CDR2 ANQGSEA. The CDR3 reads CSARRDMNTEAFF. Written as DNA, the CDR3 is TGCAGCGCTAGGAGAGACATGAACACTGAAGCTTTCTTT.

This clone is a singleton in its sample. The V call is TRBV7-6, the J call TRBJ1-2; 10 bases match TRBD1. V lost 4 bases to trimming and J lost 7 bases; unmatched junction nucleotides: 3. The CDR3 has 13 residues. CDR1 SGHVS and CDR2 FNYEAQ come from the germline V gene. The CDR3 loop is CASSSGQGFGYTF. The DNA of the CDR3 is TGTGCCAGCAGCTCGGGACAGGGGTTTGGCTACACCTTC.

CDR3 residues: CASSLQGQNTDTQYF. CDR3 DNA sequence: TGTGCCAGCAGCTTACAGGGACAGAACACAGATACGCAGTATTTT. This chain joins TRBV7-2 and TRBJ2-3; TRBD1 agrees at 7 bases. There are 15 residues in the CDR3. The germline gives CDR1 SGHTA, CDR2 FQGNSA. The trim removed 2 bases at V and 2 bases at J, leaving 4 bases unmatched.